The sequence of this TCR beta chain was determined in a study of response to subunit inactivated influenza vaccine. General observations from the study: Each seasonal influenza vaccination recruits few new T cells, the authors suggested.

The CDR3 is 14 residues long. Trimming stripped 1 base from V and 4 bases from J, with 10 bases between. The V gene's germline CDR1 is PRHDT and CDR2 FYEKMQ (reference sequence). TCRdb re-called the RT-PCR reads with MiXCR, one entry per CDR3 protein. The table records hundreds of thousands of distinct CDR3 sequences, approximately 13% of them present only once. As for this clonotype: Antigen: not known.

This TCR was recovered from a man aged 50 or older who received an inactivated influenza vaccine. The material sequenced was PBMCs from blood, taken 45 days after vaccination. The chain couples TRBV13 to TRBJ2-5, with D possibly matching TRBD1 (6 bases). The CDR3 here is CASSLEGQRETQYF. The CDR3, as DNA: TGTGCCAGCAGCTTAGAGGGACAAAGAGAGACCCAGTACTTC.